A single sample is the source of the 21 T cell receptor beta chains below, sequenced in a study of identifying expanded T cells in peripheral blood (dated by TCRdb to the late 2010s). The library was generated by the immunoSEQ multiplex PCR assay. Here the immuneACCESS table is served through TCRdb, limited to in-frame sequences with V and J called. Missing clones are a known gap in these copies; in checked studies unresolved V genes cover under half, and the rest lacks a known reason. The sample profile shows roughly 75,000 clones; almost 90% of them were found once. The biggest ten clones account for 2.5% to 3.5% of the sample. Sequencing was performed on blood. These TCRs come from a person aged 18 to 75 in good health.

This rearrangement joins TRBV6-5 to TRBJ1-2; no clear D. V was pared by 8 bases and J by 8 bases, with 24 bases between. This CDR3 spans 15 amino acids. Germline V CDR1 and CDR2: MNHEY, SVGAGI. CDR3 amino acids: CASALRPSQNPGYTF. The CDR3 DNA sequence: TGTGCCAGCGCCCTTCGGCCCTCGCAGAATCCCGGCTACACCTTC.

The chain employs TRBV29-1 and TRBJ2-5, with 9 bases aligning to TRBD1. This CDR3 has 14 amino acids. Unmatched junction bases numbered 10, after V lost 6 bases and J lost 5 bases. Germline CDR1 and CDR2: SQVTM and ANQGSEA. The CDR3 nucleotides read TGCAGCGTGTACGGGACAGGGTTTGGTGAGACCCAGTACTTC. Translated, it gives CSVYGTGFGETQYF.

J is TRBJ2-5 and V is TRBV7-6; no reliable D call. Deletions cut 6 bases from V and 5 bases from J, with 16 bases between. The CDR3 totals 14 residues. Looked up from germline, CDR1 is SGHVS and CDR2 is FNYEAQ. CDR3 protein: CASSPGVRWETQYF. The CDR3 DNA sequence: TGTGCCAGCAGTCCCGGAGTCAGGTGGGAGACCCAGTACTTC. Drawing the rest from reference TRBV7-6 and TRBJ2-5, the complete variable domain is GAGVSQSPRYKVTKRGQDVALRCDPISGHVSLYWYRQALGQGPEFLTYFNYEAQQDKSGLPNDRFSAERPEGSISTLTIQRTEQRDSAMYRCASSPGVRWETQYFGPGTRLLVL.

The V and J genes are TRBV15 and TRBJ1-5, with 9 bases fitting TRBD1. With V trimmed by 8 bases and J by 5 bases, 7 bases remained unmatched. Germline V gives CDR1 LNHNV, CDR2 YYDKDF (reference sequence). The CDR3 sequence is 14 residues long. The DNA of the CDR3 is TGTGCCACCGGTACGGGACAGGGACATCAGCCCCAGCATTTT. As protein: CATGTGQGHQPQHF.

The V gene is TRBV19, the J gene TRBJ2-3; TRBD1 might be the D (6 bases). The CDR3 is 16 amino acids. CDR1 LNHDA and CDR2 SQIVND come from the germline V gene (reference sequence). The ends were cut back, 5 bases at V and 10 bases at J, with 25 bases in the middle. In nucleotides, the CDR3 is TGTGCCAGTAGTCCAAACAGGGTCTCATTTGAGGTTCCGCAGTATTTT. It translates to CASSPNRVSFEVPQYF.

The CDR3 bases are TGTGCCAGTAGTTCGGAGTTGGCCGACCCTTATGGCTACACCTTC. It specifies CASSSELADPYGYTF. The chain uses TRBV19 and TRBJ1-2; D gene ambiguous. Trimming cost V 5 bases and J 5 bases, with 18 bases left between them. The CDR3 runs to 15 residues. Germline V gene sequence: CDR1 LNHDA, CDR2 SQIVND (reference sequence).

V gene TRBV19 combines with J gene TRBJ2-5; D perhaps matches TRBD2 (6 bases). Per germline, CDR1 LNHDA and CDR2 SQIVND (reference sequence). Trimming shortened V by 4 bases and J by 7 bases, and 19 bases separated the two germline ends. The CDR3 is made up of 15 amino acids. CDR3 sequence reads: CASSTSGTLGGTQYF. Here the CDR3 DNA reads TGTGCCAGTAGTACCTCAGGGACGTTGGGGGGGACCCAGTACTTC.

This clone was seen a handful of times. The CDR3 loop is CASSRIDLAGDTQYF. CDR3 sequence (DNA): TGTGCCAGCAGTCGGATCGACTTGGCGGGAGATACGCAGTATTTT. V gene TRBV9 combines with J gene TRBJ2-3; D is perhaps TRBD2 (5 bases). The ends were cut back, 5 bases at V and 5 bases at J, with 18 bases in the middle. CDR1 is SGDLS, CDR2 YYNGEE, per germline. CDR3 length: 15 amino acids. Full variable domain (remainder filled in from reference TRBV9 and TRBJ2-3): DSGVTQTPKHLITATGQRVTLRCSPRSGDLSVYWYQQSLDQGLQFLIQYYNGEERAKGNILERFSAQQFPDLHSELNLSSLELGDSALYFCASSRIDLAGDTQYFGPGTRLTVL.

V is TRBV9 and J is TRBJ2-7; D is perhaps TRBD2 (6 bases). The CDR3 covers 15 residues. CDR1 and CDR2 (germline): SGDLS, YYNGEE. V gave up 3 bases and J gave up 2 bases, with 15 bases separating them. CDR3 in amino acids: CASSAGGGWAYEQYF. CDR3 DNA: TGTGCCAGCAGCGCGGGCGGAGGGTGGGCCTACGAGCAGTACTTC. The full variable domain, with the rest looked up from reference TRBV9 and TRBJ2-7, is DSGVTQTPKHLITATGQRVTLRCSPRSGDLSVYWYQQSLDQGLQFLIQYYNGEERAKGNILERFSAQQFPDLHSELNLSSLELGDSALYFCASSAGGGWAYEQYFGPGTRLTVT.

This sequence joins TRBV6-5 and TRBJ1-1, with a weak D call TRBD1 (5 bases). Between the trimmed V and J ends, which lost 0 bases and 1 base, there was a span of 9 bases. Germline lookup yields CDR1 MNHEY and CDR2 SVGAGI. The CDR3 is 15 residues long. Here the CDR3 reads CASSYSVGGNTEAFF. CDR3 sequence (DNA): TGTGCCAGCAGTTACTCCGTGGGGGGGAACACTGAAGCTTTCTTT.

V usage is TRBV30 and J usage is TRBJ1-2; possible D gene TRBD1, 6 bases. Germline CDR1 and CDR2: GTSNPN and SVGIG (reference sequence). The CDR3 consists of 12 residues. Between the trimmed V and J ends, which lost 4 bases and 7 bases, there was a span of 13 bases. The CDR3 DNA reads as TGTGCCTGGATGTCGGGGGCTAGTGGCTACACCTTC. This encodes CAWMSGASGYTF.

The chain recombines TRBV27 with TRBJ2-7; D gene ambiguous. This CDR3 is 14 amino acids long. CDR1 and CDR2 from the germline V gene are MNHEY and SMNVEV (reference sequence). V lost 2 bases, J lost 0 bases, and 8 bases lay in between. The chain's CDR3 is CASSLRHPSYEQYF. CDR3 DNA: TGTGCCAGCAGTTTACGGCACCCCTCCTACGAGCAGTACTTC.

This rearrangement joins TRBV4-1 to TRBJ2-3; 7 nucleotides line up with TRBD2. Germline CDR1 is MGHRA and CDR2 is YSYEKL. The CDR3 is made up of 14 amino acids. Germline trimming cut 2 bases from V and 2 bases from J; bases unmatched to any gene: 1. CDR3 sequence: CASSQRGDTDTQYF. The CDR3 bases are TGCGCCAGCAGCCAACGGGGGGACACAGATACGCAGTATTTT.

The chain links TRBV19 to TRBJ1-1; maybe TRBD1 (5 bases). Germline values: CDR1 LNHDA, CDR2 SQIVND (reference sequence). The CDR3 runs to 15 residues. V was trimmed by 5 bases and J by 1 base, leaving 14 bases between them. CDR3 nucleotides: TGTGCCAGTAGTCCCTCCCTCAGGGCGAACACTGAAGCTTTCTTT. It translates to CASSPSLRANTEAFF.

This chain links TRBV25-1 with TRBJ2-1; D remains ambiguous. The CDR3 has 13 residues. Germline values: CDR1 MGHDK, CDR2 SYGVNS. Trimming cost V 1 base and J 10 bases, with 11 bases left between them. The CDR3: CASSESNGVEQFF. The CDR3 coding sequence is TGTGCCAGCAGTGAATCGAATGGGGTAGAGCAGTTCTTC.

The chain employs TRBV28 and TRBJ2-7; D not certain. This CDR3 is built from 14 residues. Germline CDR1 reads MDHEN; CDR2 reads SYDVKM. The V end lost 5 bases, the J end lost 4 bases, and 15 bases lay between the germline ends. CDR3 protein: CASSQPLGTYEQYF. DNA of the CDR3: TGTGCCAGCAGTCAGCCCCTCGGCACATACGAGCAGTACTTC.

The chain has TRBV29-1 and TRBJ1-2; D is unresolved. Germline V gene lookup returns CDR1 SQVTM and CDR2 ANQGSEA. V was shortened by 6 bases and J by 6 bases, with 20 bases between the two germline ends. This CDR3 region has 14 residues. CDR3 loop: CSVRGLRRGNGYTF. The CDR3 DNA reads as TGCAGCGTCCGTGGGTTGCGGCGAGGAAATGGCTACACCTTC.

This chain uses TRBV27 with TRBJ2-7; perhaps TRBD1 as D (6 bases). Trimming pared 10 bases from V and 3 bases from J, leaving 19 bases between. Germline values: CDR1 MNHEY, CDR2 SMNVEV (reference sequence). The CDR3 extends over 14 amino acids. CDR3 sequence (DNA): TGTGCCACCTCCCCGACACAGGGCGGCTACGAGCAGTACTTC. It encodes CATSPTQGGYEQYF.

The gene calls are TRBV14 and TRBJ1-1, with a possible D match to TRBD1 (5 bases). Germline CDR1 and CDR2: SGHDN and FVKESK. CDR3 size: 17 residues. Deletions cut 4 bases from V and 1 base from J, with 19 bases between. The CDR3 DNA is TGTGCCAGCAGCCTCCCGTGGACGGACACTGGGAACACTGAAGCTTTCTTT. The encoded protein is CASSLPWTDTGNTEAFF.

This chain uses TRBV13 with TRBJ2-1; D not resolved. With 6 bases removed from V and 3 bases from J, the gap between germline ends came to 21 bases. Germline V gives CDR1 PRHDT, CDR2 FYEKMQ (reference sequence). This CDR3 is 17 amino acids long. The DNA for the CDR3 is TGTGCCAGCAGGAAAGAAGGGAAGGTCCAGTTCTACAATGAGCAGTTCTTC. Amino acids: CASRKEGKVQFYNEQFF.

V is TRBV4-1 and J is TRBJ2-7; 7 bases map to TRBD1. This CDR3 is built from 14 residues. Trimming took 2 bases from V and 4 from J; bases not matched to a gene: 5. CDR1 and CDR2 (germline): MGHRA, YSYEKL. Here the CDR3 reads CASSQHRGPYEQYF. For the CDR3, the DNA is TGCGCCAGCAGCCAACACAGGGGACCTTACGAGCAGTACTTC.